This T cell receptor (beta chain) was observed in a study of tumor-infiltrating lymphocytes in primary liver carcinoma. Across the whole study: Patients had primary liver carcinoma treated by surgical resection. Every sample contained roughly 3.5 to 8 million productive TCRbeta reads, and these numbers were similar from one tissue type to another.

Germline DNA was also extracted, with blood RNA taken from unsorted whole blood. A primer matching the constant region was used to make TCR beta cDNA from 450 to 500 ng of total RNA. Libraries of TCR beta came from three nested multiplex PCR rounds with slightly modified ARM-PCR. A C-beta reverse primer and TRBV1-TRBV30 forward primers served in each of the first two PCR rounds, at 10 cycles apiece. TCRdb itself ran the multiplex PCR reads through MiXCR, one entry per CDR3 protein. This sample has about 350,000 distinct CDR3 sequences, with around 60% found just once. This CDR3 comprises 15 residues. CDR1 KGHSH and CDR2 LQKENI come from the germline V gene. The V segment lost 3 bases and the J segment 5 bases; nucleotides outside the gene matches: 4.

V usage is TRBV18 and J usage is TRBJ1-5; 10 nucleotides agree with TRBD1. The source is a man aged 35 to 55 with primary liver carcinoma and hepatitis B virus infection. Source material: peripheral blood. The CDR3 sequence is CASSPGTGVDQPQHF. CDR3 nucleotide sequence: TGTGCCAGCTCACCCGGGACAGGGGTGGATCAGCCCCAGCATTTT.